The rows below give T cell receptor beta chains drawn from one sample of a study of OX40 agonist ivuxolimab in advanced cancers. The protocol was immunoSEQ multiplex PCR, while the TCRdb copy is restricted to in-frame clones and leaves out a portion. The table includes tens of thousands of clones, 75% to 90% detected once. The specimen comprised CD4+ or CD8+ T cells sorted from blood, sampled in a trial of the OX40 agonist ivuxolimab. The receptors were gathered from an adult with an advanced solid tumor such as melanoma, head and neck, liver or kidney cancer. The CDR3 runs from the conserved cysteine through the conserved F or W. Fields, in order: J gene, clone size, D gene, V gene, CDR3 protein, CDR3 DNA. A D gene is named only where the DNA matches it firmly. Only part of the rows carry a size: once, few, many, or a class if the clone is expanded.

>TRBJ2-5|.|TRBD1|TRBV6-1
CASRGQGRETQYF
TGTGCCAGTAGGGGACAGGGGCGGGAGACCCAGTACTTC
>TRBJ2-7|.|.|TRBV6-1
CASRTYEQYF
TGTGCCAGCAGAACCTACGAGCAGTACTTC
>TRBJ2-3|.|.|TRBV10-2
CASSAGRGPDTQYF
TGCGCCAGCAGTGCGGGGCGAGGGCCAGATACGCAGTATTTT
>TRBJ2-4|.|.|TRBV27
CASSLGGAKNIQYF
TGTGCCAGCAGTTTAGGGGGGGCAAAAAACATTCAGTACTTC
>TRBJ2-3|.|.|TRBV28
CASSFLRDPERPPDTQYF
TGTGCCAGCAGTTTTCTTCGGGACCCCGAGCGCCCCCCAGATACGCAGTATTTT
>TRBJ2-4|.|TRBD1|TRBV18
CASSPPPQGFGGIQYF
TGTGCCAGCTCACCTCCACCACAGGGGTTTGGAGGCATTCAGTACTTC
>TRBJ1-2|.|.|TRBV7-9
CASSLDRVVRGYTF
TGTGCCAGCAGCTTAGACAGGGTGGTGCGAGGCTACACCTTC
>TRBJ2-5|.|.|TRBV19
CASSRWVAEETQYF
TGTGCCAGTAGTCGTTGGGTAGCGGAAGAGACCCAGTACTTC
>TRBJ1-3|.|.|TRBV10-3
CAIRSHFDVGNTIYF
TGTGCCATCAGGTCCCATTTCGACGTAGGAAACACCATATATTTT
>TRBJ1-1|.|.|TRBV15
CATSSPLVLGHTEAFF
TGTGCCACCAGCAGTCCACTGGTCCTGGGGCACACTGAAGCTTTCTTT
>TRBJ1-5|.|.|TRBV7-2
CASSPRGLPNQPQHF
TGTGCCAGCAGCCCCCGGGGACTTCCAAATCAGCCCCAGCATTTT
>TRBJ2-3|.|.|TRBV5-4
CASSQKAGHTDTQYF
TGTGCCAGCAGCCAGAAAGCGGGCCACACAGATACGCAGTATTTT
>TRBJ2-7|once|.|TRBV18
CASSPPTSHEQYF
TGTGCCAGCTCACCACCTACTAGCCACGAGCAGTACTTC
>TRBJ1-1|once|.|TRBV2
CATATGRDTEAFF
TGTGCCACCGCAACAGGGAGGGACACTGAAGCTTTCTTT
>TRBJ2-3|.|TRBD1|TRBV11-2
CASSLAGGHVVFQYF
TGTGCCAGCAGCTTAGCAGGGGGCCACGTCGTTTTCCAGTATTTT
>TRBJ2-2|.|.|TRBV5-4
CASSSGDRELFF
TGTGCCAGCAGTTCAGGGGACCGGGAGCTGTTTTTT
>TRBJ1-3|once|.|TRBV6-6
CASRMSAGNTIYF
TGTGCCAGCAGGATGTCAGCTGGAAACACCATATATTTT
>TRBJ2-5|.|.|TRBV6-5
CASSRLLRETQYF
TGTGCCAGCAGTCGATTGTTGAGAGAGACCCAGTACTTC
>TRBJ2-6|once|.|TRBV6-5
CASSYDGNGANVLTF
TGTGCCAGCAGTTACGATGGGAATGGGGCCAACGTCCTGACTTTC
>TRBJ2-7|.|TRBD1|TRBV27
CASSLSLGQGYEQYF
TGTGCCAGCAGTTTATCCCTAGGACAGGGGTACGAGCAGTACTTC
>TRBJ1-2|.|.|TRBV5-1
CASSFQGATFYGYTF
TGCGCCAGCAGCTTCCAGGGAGCCACCTTCTATGGCTACACCTTC
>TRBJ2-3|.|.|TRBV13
CASSLAPGKADTQYF
TGTGCCAGCAGCTTGGCCCCCGGGAAGGCAGATACGCAGTATTTT
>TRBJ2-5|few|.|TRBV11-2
CASSLRRDSTQYF
TGTGCCAGCAGCTTAAGGAGGGACAGTACCCAGTACTTC
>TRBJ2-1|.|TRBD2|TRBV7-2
CASSLGLAAYNEQFF
TGTGCCAGCAGCTTAGGACTAGCGGCTTACAATGAGCAGTTCTTC
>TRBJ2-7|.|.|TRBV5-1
CASSLAAGSYYEQYF
TGCGCCAGCAGCTTGGCGGCAGGAAGCTACTACGAGCAGTACTTC
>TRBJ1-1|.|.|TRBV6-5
CASSFPGHENTEAFF
TGTGCCAGCAGTTTCCCGGGACACGAGAACACTGAAGCTTTCTTT
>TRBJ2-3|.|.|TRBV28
CASSPGGRIDTQYF
TGTGCCAGCAGTCCCGGGGGGCGAATAGATACGCAGTATTTT
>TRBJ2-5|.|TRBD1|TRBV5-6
CASSKGTGLPQYF
TGTGCCAGCAGTAAGGGGACAGGGCTTCCCCAGTACTTC
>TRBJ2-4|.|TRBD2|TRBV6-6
CASSYSGLVMGIQYF
TGTGCCAGCAGTTACTCCGGACTAGTGATGGGGATTCAGTACTTC
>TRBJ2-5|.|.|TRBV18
CASSPYQETQYF
TGTGCCAGCTCCCCGTACCAAGAGACCCAGTACTTC
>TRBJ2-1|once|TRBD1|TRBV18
CASSPQFGQDEQFF
TGTGCCAGCTCACCGCAGTTTGGACAGGATGAGCAGTTCTTC
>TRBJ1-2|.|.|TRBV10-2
CASSESAGRYGYTF
TGCGCCAGCAGTGAGTCAGCGGGACGGTATGGCTACACCTTC
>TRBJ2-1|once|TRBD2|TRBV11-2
CASTPRAILAGVVNEQFF
TGTGCCAGCACGCCGAGGGCCATCCTAGCGGGGGTTGTGAATGAGCAGTTCTTC
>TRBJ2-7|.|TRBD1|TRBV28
CASRPRDRGRGAYEQYF
TGTGCCAGCAGGCCCCGGGACAGGGGGCGAGGGGCCTACGAGCAGTACTTC
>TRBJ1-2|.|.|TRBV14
CASSHGPTYGYTF
TGTGCCAGCAGCCATGGACCGACCTATGGCTACACCTTC
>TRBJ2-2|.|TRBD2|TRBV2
CASSLQRGGTGELFF
TGTGCCAGCAGTCTGCAGCGGGGTGGGACCGGGGAGCTGTTTTTT
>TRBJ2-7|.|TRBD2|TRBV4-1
CASSSLGTSGRGSYEQYF
TGCGCCAGCAGCTCTTTAGGGACTAGCGGGAGGGGTTCCTACGAGCAGTACTTC
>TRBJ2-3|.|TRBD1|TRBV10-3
CAIRLTGATDTQYF
TGTGCCATCAGGTTGACAGGGGCCACAGATACGCAGTATTTT
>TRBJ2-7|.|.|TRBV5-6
CASSFSTRGKQYF
TGTGCCAGCAGCTTTAGCACCCGAGGAAAGCAGTACTTC
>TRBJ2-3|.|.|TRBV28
CATRASPDTQYF
TGTGCCACCAGGGCGAGCCCAGATACGCAGTATTTT
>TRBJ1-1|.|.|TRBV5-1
CASRPGPMNTEAFF
TGCGCCAGCAGACCGGGACCCATGAACACTGAAGCTTTCTTT
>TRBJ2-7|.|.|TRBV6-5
CASSYAIQVPSYEQYF
TGTGCCAGCAGTTACGCCATACAGGTGCCCTCCTACGAGCAGTACTTC
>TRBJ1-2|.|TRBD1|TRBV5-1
CASSRTGGIVYTF
TGCGCCAGCAGTAGGACAGGGGGCATTGTCTACACCTTC
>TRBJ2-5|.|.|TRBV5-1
CASSLGPNQETQYF
TGCGCCAGCAGCTTGGGTCCGAATCAAGAGACCCAGTACTTC
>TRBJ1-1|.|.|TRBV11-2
CASSFYTEAFF
TGTGCCAGCAGCTTTTATACTGAAGCTTTCTTT
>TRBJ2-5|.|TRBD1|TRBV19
CASSIYAPDRGETQYF
TGTGCCAGTAGTATATACGCTCCGGACAGGGGAGAGACCCAGTACTTC
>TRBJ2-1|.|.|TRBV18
CASSTNTNEQFF
TGTGCCAGCTCGACAAACACCAATGAGCAGTTCTTC
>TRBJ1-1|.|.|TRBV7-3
CASSLTGGTNLKAFF
TGTGCCAGCAGCTTAACGGGGGGGACGAATTTAAAAGCTTTCTTT
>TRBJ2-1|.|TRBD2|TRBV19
CASSIGSAGGLAEQFF
TGTGCCAGTAGTATAGGTTCAGCGGGGGGGCTGGCTGAGCAGTTCTTC
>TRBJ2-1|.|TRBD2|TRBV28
CASSTPSSGSPNEQFF
TGTGCCAGCAGTACGCCTTCTAGCGGGAGCCCCAATGAGCAGTTCTTC